Listed below are T cell receptor beta chains from one sample, sequenced in a study of Ad26.COV2.S vaccination and SARS-CoV-2 variants. The repertoire was sequenced with immunoSEQ multiplex PCR; TCRdb's copy has only in-frame clones and lacks some. The data hold about half a million clones, with roughly nine tenths observed a single time. The sequencing used peripheral blood, collected in a trial of Ad26.COV2.S vaccine versus placebo. All receptors derive from a person between 18 and 59 years old who received the Ad26.COV2.S COVID-19 vaccine or a placebo. Each CDR3 is given with its conserved first and last residue. The D gene is left open where the match is weak. The size field is filled for only some rows; it gives once, few, many or a size class.

V gene	D gene	clone size	J gene	CDR3 DNA	CDR3 protein
TRBV7-9	TRBD1	NA	TRBJ1-1	TGTGCCAGCAGCTTTACACGGGACAGATTGGTGGACGCTTTCTTT	CASSFTRDRLVDAFF
TRBV6-5	TRBD1	NA	TRBJ2-7	TGTGCCAGCAGACAGGGGATGGCCTACGAGCAGTACTTC	CASRQGMAYEQYF
TRBV21-1	NA	NA	TRBJ2-3	TGTGCCAGCAGCCACGCCAGGGCAGATACGCAGTATTTT	CASSHARADTQYF
TRBV7-2	TRBD2	NA	TRBJ2-1	TGTGCCAGCAGGACGACTAGCGTAGAGAATGAGCAGTTCTTC	CASRTTSVENEQFF
TRBV7-9	NA	NA	TRBJ2-3	TGTGCCAGCAGCTTAGTAGGTGGGGCTAGCACAGATACGCAGTATTTT	CASSLVGGASTDTQYF
TRBV15	TRBD1	NA	TRBJ2-7	TGTGCCACCAGCAGAAAACGGGACAGGGGGTACGAGCAGTACTTC	CATSRKRDRGYEQYF
TRBV5-1	NA	NA	TRBJ1-2	TGCGCCAGCAGCCCGGCAGGGGAGCGCTATGGCTACACCTTC	CASSPAGERYGYTF
TRBV29-1	NA	NA	TRBJ2-7	TGCAGCGTTGTTTCGGACAGCAGCTCCTACGAGCAGTACTTC	CSVVSDSSSYEQYF
TRBV5-1	TRBD1	NA	TRBJ2-3	TGCGCCAGCAGCTTGGGGGACAGGGGGCCGACAGATACGCAGTATTTT	CASSLGDRGPTDTQYF
TRBV30	NA	NA	TRBJ1-6	TGTGCCTGGAGTGTGAACACGGGCTATAATTCACCCCTCCACTTT	CAWSVNTGYNSPLHF
TRBV19	NA	NA	TRBJ1-1	TGTGCCAGTAGTCTGGTCTTCTCTCCTGAAGCTTTCTTT	CASSLVFSPEAFF
TRBV9	NA	NA	TRBJ2-1	TGTGCCAGCAGCGTCGGAGCGCCTACTTTATACAATGAGCAGTTCTTC	CASSVGAPTLYNEQFF
TRBV27	NA	NA	TRBJ2-5	TGTGCCAGCTTAGACAGAACTATCAGGACACAAGAGACCCAGTACTTC	CASLDRTIRTQETQYF
TRBV5-1	NA	NA	TRBJ1-2	TGCGCCAGCAGCTTAAACCTGGGGGACTATGGCTACACCTTC	CASSLNLGDYGYTF
TRBV12-3/TRBV12-4	NA	few	TRBJ2-1	TGTGCCAGCAGTAGACTAAATGAGCAGTTCTTC	CASSRLNEQFF